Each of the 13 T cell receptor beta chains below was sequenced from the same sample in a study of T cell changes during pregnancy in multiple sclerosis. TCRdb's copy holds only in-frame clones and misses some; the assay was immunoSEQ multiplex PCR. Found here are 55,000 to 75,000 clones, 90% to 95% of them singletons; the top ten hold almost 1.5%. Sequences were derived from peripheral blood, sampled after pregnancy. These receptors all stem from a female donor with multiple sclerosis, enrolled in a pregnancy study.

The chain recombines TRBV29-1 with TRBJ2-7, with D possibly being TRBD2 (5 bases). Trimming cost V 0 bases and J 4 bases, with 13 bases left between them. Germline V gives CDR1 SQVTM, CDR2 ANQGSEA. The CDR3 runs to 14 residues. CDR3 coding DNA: TGCAGCGTTGAAGATCAGAACGGGATATACGAGCAGTACTTC. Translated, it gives CSVEDQNGIYEQYF.

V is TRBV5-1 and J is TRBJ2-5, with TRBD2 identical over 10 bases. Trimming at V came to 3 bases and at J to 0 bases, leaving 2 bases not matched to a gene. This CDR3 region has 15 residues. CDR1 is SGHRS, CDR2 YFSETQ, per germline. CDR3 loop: CASSSLAGYQETQYF. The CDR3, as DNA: TGCGCCAGCAGCTCACTAGCGGGATACCAAGAGACCCAGTACTTC. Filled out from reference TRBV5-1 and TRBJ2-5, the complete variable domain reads KAGVTQTPRYLIKTRGQQVTLSCSPISGHRSVSWYQQTPGQGLQFLFEYFSETQRNKGNFPGRFSGRQFSNSRSEMNVSTLELGDSALYLCASSSLAGYQETQYFGPGTRLLVL.

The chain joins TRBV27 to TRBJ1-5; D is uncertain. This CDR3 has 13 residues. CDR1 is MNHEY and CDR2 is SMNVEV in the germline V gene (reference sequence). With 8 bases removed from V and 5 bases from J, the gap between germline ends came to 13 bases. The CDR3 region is CASRARFDQPQHF. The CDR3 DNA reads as TGTGCCAGCCGCGCACGGTTTGATCAGCCCCAGCATTTT.

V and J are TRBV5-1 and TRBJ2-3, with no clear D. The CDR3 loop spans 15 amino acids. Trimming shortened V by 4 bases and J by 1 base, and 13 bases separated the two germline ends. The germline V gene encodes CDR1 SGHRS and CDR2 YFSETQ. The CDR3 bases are TGCGCCAGCAGCGGCTCCAGCCGGGGCACAGATACGCAGTATTTT. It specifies CASSGSSRGTDTQYF. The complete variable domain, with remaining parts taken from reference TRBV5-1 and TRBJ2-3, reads KAGVTQTPRYLIKTRGQQVTLSCSPISGHRSVSWYQQTPGQGLQFLFEYFSETQRNKGNFPGRFSGRQFSNSRSEMNVSTLELGDSALYLCASSGSSRGTDTQYFGPGTRLTVL.

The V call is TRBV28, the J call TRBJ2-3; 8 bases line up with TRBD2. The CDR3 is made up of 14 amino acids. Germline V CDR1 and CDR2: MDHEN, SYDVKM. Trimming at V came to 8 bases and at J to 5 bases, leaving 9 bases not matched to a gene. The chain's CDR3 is CASESGSDIDTQYF. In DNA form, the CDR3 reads TGTGCCAGCGAAAGCGGGAGTGATATAGATACGCAGTATTTT.

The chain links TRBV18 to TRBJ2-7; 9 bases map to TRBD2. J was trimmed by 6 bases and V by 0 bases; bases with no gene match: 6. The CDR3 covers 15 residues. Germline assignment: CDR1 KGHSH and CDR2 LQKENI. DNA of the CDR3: TGTGCCAGCTCACCACCGGCGGGAGGGAAGGGCGAGCAGTACTTC. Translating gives CASSPPAGGKGEQYF.

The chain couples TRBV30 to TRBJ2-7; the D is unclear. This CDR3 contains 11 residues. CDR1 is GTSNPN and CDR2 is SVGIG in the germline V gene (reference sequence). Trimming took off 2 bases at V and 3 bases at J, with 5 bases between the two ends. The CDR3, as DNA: TGTGCCTGGAGTATCGGCTACGAGCAGTACTTC. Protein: CAWSIGYEQYF.

The CDR3 protein is CASSLAKQAGELFF. CDR3 nucleotide sequence: TGTGCCAGCAGCTTGGCCAAGCAGGCCGGGGAGCTGTTTTTT. V usage is TRBV5-4 and J usage is TRBJ2-2; D is uncertain. The CDR3 is 14 amino acids. Trimming shortened V by 0 bases and J by 6 bases, and 9 bases separated the two germline ends. Germline lookup yields CDR1 SGHNT and CDR2 YYREEE (reference sequence).

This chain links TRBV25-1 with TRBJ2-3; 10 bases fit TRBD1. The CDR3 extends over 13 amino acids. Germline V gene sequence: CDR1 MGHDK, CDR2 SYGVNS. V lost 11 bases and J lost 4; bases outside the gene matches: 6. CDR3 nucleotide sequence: TGTGCCGTGGACAGGGGGGGTGCAGATACGCAGTATTTT. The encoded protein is CAVDRGGADTQYF.

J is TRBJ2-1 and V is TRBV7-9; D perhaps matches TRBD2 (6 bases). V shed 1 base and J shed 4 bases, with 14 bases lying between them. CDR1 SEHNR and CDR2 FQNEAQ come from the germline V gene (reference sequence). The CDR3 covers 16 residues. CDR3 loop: CASSLVSGPSYNEQFF. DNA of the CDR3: TGTGCCAGCAGCTTAGTGAGCGGGCCCTCATACAATGAGCAGTTCTTC.

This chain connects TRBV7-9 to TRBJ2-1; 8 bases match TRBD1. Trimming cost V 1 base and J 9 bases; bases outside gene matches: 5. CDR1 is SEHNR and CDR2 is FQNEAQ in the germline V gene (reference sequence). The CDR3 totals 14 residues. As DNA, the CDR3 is TGTGCCAGCAGCTTAGAGCCAGGGGGCTTTGAGCAGTTCTTC. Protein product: CASSLEPGGFEQFF.

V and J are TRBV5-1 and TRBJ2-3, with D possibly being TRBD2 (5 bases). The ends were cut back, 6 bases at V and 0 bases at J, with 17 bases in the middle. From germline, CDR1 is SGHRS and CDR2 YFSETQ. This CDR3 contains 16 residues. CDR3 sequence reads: CASTTGLKISTDTQYF. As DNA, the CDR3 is TGCGCCAGCACCACCGGACTTAAAATAAGCACAGATACGCAGTATTTT. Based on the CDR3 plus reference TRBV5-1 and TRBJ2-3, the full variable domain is KAGVTQTPRYLIKTRGQQVTLSCSPISGHRSVSWYQQTPGQGLQFLFEYFSETQRNKGNFPGRFSGRQFSNSRSEMNVSTLELGDSALYLCASTTGLKISTDTQYFGPGTRLTVL.

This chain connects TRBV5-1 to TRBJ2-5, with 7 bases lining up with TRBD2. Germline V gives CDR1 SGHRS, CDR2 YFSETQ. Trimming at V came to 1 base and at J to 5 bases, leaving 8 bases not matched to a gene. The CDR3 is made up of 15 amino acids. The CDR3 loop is CASSLSTSLWETQYF. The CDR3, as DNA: TGCGCCAGCAGCTTGTCGACTAGCCTGTGGGAGACCCAGTACTTC.